What follows are 24 T cell receptor beta chains derived from one specimen sequenced in a study of T-cell memory formation after mild COVID-19. TCRdb re-derived calls from the 5' RACE reads in MiXCR, one entry per CDR3 protein. The sample has about 180,000 distinct CDR3 sequences; less than 20% are singletons. The source material was PBMCs or a T cell subset sorted from them (not recorded which). Receptor source: a man in his late teens or twenties who had mild COVID-19 (a few samples of this study predate the infection). Cell type and time point are not known.

The CDR3 DNA is TGTGCCAGCAGCCTCCGGACAGGGTCTGGCTACACCTTC. Residues: CASSLRTGSGYTF. The rearrangement joins TRBV7-8 to TRBJ1-2; TRBD1 aligns across 8 bases. The junction had 6 bases not matched to a gene; V was cut back by 5 bases and J by 7 bases. This CDR3 has 13 amino acids. In germline, CDR1 is SGHVS, CDR2 FQNEAQ.

J is TRBJ1-3 and V is TRBV6-5; D gene uncertain. Germline lookup yields CDR1 MNHEY and CDR2 SVGAGI. This CDR3 contains 14 residues. The V end lost 10 bases, the J end lost 6 bases, and 19 bases lay between the germline ends. CDR3 sequence: CATRRGIGVNTIYF. In DNA form, the CDR3 reads TGTGCCACCCGCCGGGGAATCGGGGTAAACACCATATATTTT.

CDR3 region: CASSRRQGAGGELFF. In DNA, the CDR3 is TGCGCCAGCAGCCGACGACAGGGGGCAGGCGGGGAGCTGTTTTTT. The chain joins TRBV4-1 to TRBJ2-2; 10 nucleotides agree with TRBD1. The ends lost 4 bases at V and 7 bases at J; junction bases unmatched: 6. The CDR3 has 15 residues. The germline V gene encodes CDR1 MGHRA and CDR2 YSYEKL.

This clonotype has ten or more counts. V usage is TRBV5-5 and J usage is TRBJ2-4; no firm D call. This CDR3 is built from 12 residues. V shed 1 base and J shed 9 bases, with 8 bases lying between them. Germline CDR1 reads SGHKS; CDR2 reads YYEKEE (reference sequence). CDR3 loop: CASSLYGIIQYF. As DNA, the CDR3 is TGTGCCAGCAGCTTGTATGGGATCATTCAGTACTTC.

J is TRBJ1-1 and V is TRBV12-3 or TRBV12-4; D uncertain. This CDR3 comprises 13 residues. Trimming shortened V by 5 bases and J by 5 bases, and 12 bases separated the two germline ends. The CDR3 DNA follows: TGTGCCAGCAGTGCGACGGTGGGGACTGAAGCTTTCTTT. This codes for CASSATVGTEAFF.

This chain uses TRBV5-1 with TRBJ2-3; a weak D match, TRBD2 (5 bases). Per germline, CDR1 SGHRS and CDR2 YFSETQ. The CDR3 is made up of 13 amino acids. V dropped 1 base and J dropped 5 bases, with 8 bases sitting between them. CDR3: CASSLFSEDTQYF. The DNA of the CDR3 is TGCGCCAGCAGCTTGTTTAGCGAAGATACGCAGTATTTT. The variable domain in full, with the rest retrieved from reference TRBV5-1 and TRBJ2-3, is KAGVTQTPRYLIKTRGQQVTLSCSPISGHRSVSWYQQTPGQGLQFLFEYFSETQRNKGNFPGRFSGRQFSNSRSEMNVSTLELGDSALYLCASSLFSEDTQYFGPGTRLTVL.

This clonotype was seen only a few times. The gene calls are TRBV12-3 or TRBV12-4 and TRBJ2-7; 9 nucleotides agree with TRBD1. V lost 4 bases to trimming and J lost 2 bases; unmatched junction nucleotides: 3. The CDR3 is 14 amino acids. The CDR3 here is CASSYGTGPYEQYF. The CDR3 coding sequence is TGTGCCAGCAGTTATGGGACAGGGCCCTACGAGCAGTACTTC.

The V call is TRBV12-3 or TRBV12-4, the J call TRBJ2-2; 8 bases match TRBD2. The CDR3 is 15 amino acids. With 3 bases clipped from V and 4 bases from J, the junction kept 4 bases outside the gene matches. The CDR3 nucleotides are TGTGCCAGCAGTTTTTGGAGCGGGGGCACCGGGGAGCTGTTTTTT. Residues: CASSFWSGGTGELFF.

Only a few counts were recorded for this clonotype. This chain links TRBV5-1 with TRBJ2-3; 7 positions match TRBD2. The germline gives CDR1 SGHRS, CDR2 YFSETQ. The CDR3 loop spans 15 amino acids. V gave up 0 bases and J gave up 4 bases; unmatched junction bases: 5. CDR3 protein: CASSLGLAAPDTQYF. For the CDR3, the DNA is TGCGCCAGCAGCTTGGGGCTAGCGGCACCAGATACGCAGTATTTT.

J is TRBJ1-5 and V is TRBV24-1; weak D call: TRBD1 (5 bases). Trimming removed 3 bases from V and 0 bases from J, with 11 bases in between. The CDR3 is 16 residues long. Germline assignment: CDR1 KGHDR and CDR2 SFDVKD. The CDR3 is CATSDAGTSSNQPQHF. CDR3 nucleotide sequence: TGTGCCACCAGTGATGCCGGGACCTCTAGCAATCAGCCCCAGCATTTT.

This clonotype was seen only a few times. V gene TRBV9 combines with J gene TRBJ2-5; either TRBD1 or TRBD2 may fit D (5 bases each). Trimming removed 3 bases from V and 4 bases from J, with 13 bases in between. The CDR3 runs 14 residues. Germline CDR1 is SGDLS and CDR2 is YYNGEE. The CDR3 spells CASSEGPLGETQYF. CDR3 coding DNA: TGTGCCAGCAGCGAGGGACCCTTGGGAGAGACCCAGTACTTC.

This clonotype has more than one count but fewer than ten. The chain carries TRBV5-1 and TRBJ1-6, with D possibly matching TRBD1 (5 bases). CDR1 and CDR2 from the germline V gene are SGHRS and YFSETQ. The CDR3 sequence is 15 residues long. Trimming left V 5 bases short and J 8 bases short, with 17 bases between. CDR3 loop: CASRDSGTGYSPLHF. The CDR3 nucleotides read TGCGCCAGCAGGGACTCCGGGACTGGGTATTCACCCCTCCACTTT.

The chain carries TRBV25-1 and TRBJ1-1; TRBD1 agrees at 7 bases. The length of the CDR3 is 14 residues. Germline V gives CDR1 MGHDK, CDR2 SYGVNS. V dropped 7 bases and J dropped 1; count of bases not matched to a gene: 6. CDR3 in amino acids: CASTTGDRNTEAFF. The CDR3 DNA reads as TGTGCCAGCACCACAGGGGACCGGAACACTGAAGCTTTCTTT. Supplemented by reference TRBV25-1 and TRBJ1-1, the full variable domain reads EADIYQTPRYLVIGTGKKITLECSQTMGHDKMYWYQQDPGMELHLIHYSYGVNSTEKGDLSSESTVSRIRTEHFPLTLESARPSHTSQYLCASTTGDRNTEAFFGQGTRLTVV.

The gene calls are TRBV4-3 and TRBJ1-6; TRBD1 is a possible D gene (5 bases). The germline V gene encodes CDR1 LGHNA and CDR2 YSLEER. The germline V and J ends were trimmed by 0 bases and 7 bases, with 13 bases remaining between them. This CDR3 is built from 16 residues. This CDR3 is CASSQEGVSRNSPLHF. DNA for the CDR3: TGCGCCAGCAGCCAAGAAGGGGTCAGCCGAAATTCACCCCTCCACTTT.

This clonotype has just a few counts. V gene TRBV20-1 combines with J gene TRBJ2-3, with a tentative D call TRBD2 (6 bases). The CDR3 has 14 amino acids. V lost 4 bases and J lost 4, with 15 bases in between. Germline CDR1 is DFQATT and CDR2 is SNEGSKA (reference sequence). CDR3 bases: TGCAGTGCTAACGTACCTTCGGGAGCAGATACGCAGTATTTT. Residues: CSANVPSGADTQYF.

This clonotype has only a few counts. This chain links TRBV12-3 or TRBV12-4 with TRBJ2-4; D is perhaps TRBD2 (5 bases). V lost 6 bases and J 0 bases, leaving 15 bases between the germline ends. The CDR3 totals 16 residues. The CDR3 is CASSLSPGLAKNIQYF. The CDR3 DNA follows: TGTGCCAGCAGCCTCTCCCCCGGACTAGCCAAAAACATTCAGTACTTC.

The chain uses TRBV7-6 and TRBJ2-3; D is tentatively TRBD1 or TRBD2 (5 bases each). The germline V gene has CDR1 SGHVS and CDR2 FNYEAQ. The CDR3 extends over 14 amino acids. Trimming left V 5 bases short and J 6 bases short, with 15 bases between. In nucleotides, the CDR3 is TGTGCCAGCAGCGCCAGACAGCGCGGGGATACGCAGTATTTT. It specifies CASSARQRGDTQYF.

A few counts support this clonotype. V gene TRBV5-5 combines with J gene TRBJ2-1; 7 positions match TRBD2. The V segment lost 0 bases and the J segment 8 bases; nucleotides outside the gene matches: 5. This CDR3 is built from 14 residues. Per germline, CDR1 SGHKS and CDR2 YYEKEE (reference sequence). The CDR3 region has the DNA TGTGCCAGCAGCTTGGGTACTAGCGTCGATGAGCAGTTCTTC. As protein: CASSLGTSVDEQFF.

The CDR3 sequence: CASSLVWAYNEQFF. DNA of the CDR3: TGTGCCAGCAGCTTAGTATGGGCCTACAATGAGCAGTTCTTC. The gene calls are TRBV11-2 and TRBJ2-1, with D uncertain. The CDR3 has 14 residues. Germline values: CDR1 SGHAT, CDR2 FQNNGV. The V gene lost 1 base and the J gene lost 2 bases, with 6 bases spanning the gap.

The V gene is TRBV29-1, the J gene TRBJ1-4; D may be TRBD1 (6 bases). This CDR3 has 12 residues. The germline V gene has CDR1 SQVTM and CDR2 ANQGSEA. V shed 7 bases and J shed 5 bases, with 11 bases lying between them. The CDR3 sequence is CSGWTANEKLFF. The CDR3 DNA is TGCAGCGGTTGGACAGCGAATGAAAAACTGTTTTTT.

V and J are TRBV24-1 and TRBJ2-2; 8 bases are a match to TRBD1. The trim removed 3 bases at V and 5 bases at J, leaving 7 bases unmatched. The CDR3 spans 16 residues. Germline CDR1 KGHDR, CDR2 SFDVKD. Written as DNA, the CDR3 is TGTGCCACCAGTGATGCCGGGACAGGAGAGACCGGGGAGCTGTTTTTT. It yields the protein CATSDAGTGETGELFF.

This chain connects TRBV27 to TRBJ1-1; possibly TRBD1 for D (5 bases). There are 11 residues in the CDR3. The germline CDR1 and CDR2 sequences are MNHEY and SMNVEV (reference sequence). V lost 5 bases to trimming and J lost 11 bases, with 12 bases between them. DNA for the CDR3: TGTGCCAGCAGTCAGGGTAGCTGGGCTTTCTTT. It yields the protein CASSQGSWAFF.

This chain connects TRBV29-1 to TRBJ2-3, with D uncertain. Trimming cost V 4 bases and J 3 bases, with 14 bases left between them. The CDR3 loop spans 14 amino acids. Germline lookup yields CDR1 SQVTM and CDR2 ANQGSEA. The CDR3 DNA is TGCAGCGTTGGGCCGGGTGTGGGGACAGATACGCAGTATTTT. Encoded protein: CSVGPGVGTDTQYF.

This clonotype was seen a handful of times. CDR3 in amino acids: CASSAPEGHEQYF. The CDR3 DNA sequence: TGTGCCAGCAGCGCCCCGGAGGGTCACGAGCAGTACTTC. This rearrangement joins TRBV5-5 to TRBJ2-7; D is possibly TRBD2 (6 bases). Germline loops: CDR1 SGHKS, CDR2 YYEKEE (reference sequence). V lost 4 bases and J lost 5, with 13 bases in between. This CDR3 has 13 amino acids.